This T cell receptor beta chain was documented in a study of shared clonotypes between healthy human individuals. This CDR3 has 14 residues. Trimming pared 4 bases from V and 4 bases from J, leaving 13 bases between. Germline CDR1 and CDR2: SNHLY and FYNNEI. It was into CD45RA+ naive and CD45RA-negative memory subsets that the CD4+ cells were split. Measured with immunoSEQ multiplex PCR; TCRdb has only the in-frame clones, and not every one. The sample yields roughly 680,000 clones, over 55% seen once. This clonotype was sampled from a woman aged 30 to 39 in good health. Sequenced sample: memory CD4+ T cells sorted from blood. Subset meaning: CD45RA-negative fraction. The chain links TRBV2 to TRBJ1-1, with a weak D call TRBD1 (5 bases). The CDR3 loop reads CASSVEEGLTEAFF. CDR3 nucleotide sequence: TGTGCCAGCAGTGTCGAGGAGGGACTCACTGAAGCTTTCTTT. Supplemented by reference TRBV2 and TRBJ1-1, the full variable domain reads EPEVTQTPSHQVTQMGQEVILRCVPISNHLYFYWYRQILGQKVEFLVSFYNNEISEKSEIFDDQFSVERPDGSNFTLKIRSTKLEDSAMYFCASSVEEGLTEAFFGQGTRLTVV.